The 14 T cell receptor beta chains presented below share a single source sample, sequenced in a study of cytomegalovirus exposure and HLA in healthy donors. Use of 60 Vbeta and 13 Jbeta primers characterized the PCR. Profiled with immunoSEQ multiplex PCR; TCRdb holds only in-frame clones, not every one. The sample has 90,000 to 100,000 clones; 60% to 85% are singletons. The source material was PBMCs. These receptors were obtained from a man in his sixties in good health and CMV-seropositive.

V usage is TRBV13 and J usage is TRBJ2-1, with a weak D call TRBD2 (6 bases). The CDR3 runs 13 residues. CDR1 is PRHDT and CDR2 is FYEKMQ in the germline V gene (reference sequence). V shed 6 bases and J shed 9 bases, with 15 bases lying between them. CDR3 coding DNA: TGTGCCAGCAGAGGCGAGGTGCGGGGTGAGCAGTTCTTC. It translates to CASRGEVRGEQFF.

V and J are TRBV29-1 and TRBJ2-5, with 10 bases that match TRBD2. There are 17 residues in the CDR3. Germline CDR1 reads SQVTM; CDR2 reads ANQGSEA. The V segment lost 0 bases and the J segment 1 base; nucleotides outside the gene matches: 8. The CDR3 region is CSVEDLLAGKLQETQYF. The CDR3 region has the DNA TGCAGCGTTGAAGATCTACTAGCGGGGAAGCTCCAAGAGACCCAGTACTTC.

The chain has TRBV9 and TRBJ1-6; perhaps TRBD1 as D (5 bases). The germline V and J ends were trimmed by 0 bases and 0 bases, with 7 bases remaining between them. The CDR3 has 16 residues. From germline, CDR1 is SGDLS and CDR2 YYNGEE. The CDR3 sequence: CASSVGDSSYNSPLHF. CDR3 coding DNA: TGTGCCAGCAGCGTAGGCGACAGCTCCTATAATTCACCCCTCCACTTT. The full variable domain, completed using reference TRBV9 and TRBJ1-6, is DSGVTQTPKHLITATGQRVTLRCSPRSGDLSVYWYQQSLDQGLQFLIQYYNGEERAKGNILERFSAQQFPDLHSELNLSSLELGDSALYFCASSVGDSSYNSPLHFGNGTRLTVT.

The genes are TRBV7-6 and TRBJ2-5; the D gene is possibly TRBD1 (5 bases). This CDR3 is 15 amino acids long. V lost 1 base to trimming and J lost 1 base, with 10 bases between them. Germline CDR1 is SGHVS and CDR2 is FNYEAQ. CDR3 bases: TGTGCCAGCAGCTTAGGGGCAGGGATCCAAGAGACCCAGTACTTC. Translating gives CASSLGAGIQETQYF. Variable domain in full (rest from reference TRBV7-6 and TRBJ2-5): GAGVSQSPRYKVTKRGQDVALRCDPISGHVSLYWYRQALGQGPEFLTYFNYEAQQDKSGLPNDRFSAERPEGSISTLTIQRTEQRDSAMYRCASSLGAGIQETQYFGPGTRLLVL.

The V gene is TRBV29-1, the J gene TRBJ1-5; TRBD1 agrees at 7 bases. The CDR3 is 13 amino acids. Germline loops: CDR1 SQVTM, CDR2 ANQGSEA. The V and J ends lost 5 bases and 4 bases, in that order; junction bases with no gene match: 5. CDR3 sequence (DNA): TGCAGCGTTTCAGGACAGGCGAATCAGCCCCAGCATTTT. It translates to CSVSGQANQPQHF.

The chain joins TRBV10-2 to TRBJ2-2, with 12 bases fitting TRBD2. CDR1 and CDR2 from the germline V gene are WSHSY and SAAADI. The CDR3 contains 16 residues. Losses at the gene ends were 7 bases for V and 5 bases for J; bases not matched to a gene: 8. CDR3 protein: CASKSSGGARTGELFF. The CDR3 bases are TGCGCCAGCAAGTCTAGCGGGGGGGCACGGACCGGGGAGCTGTTTTTT.

This clone was seen only a few times. The chain carries TRBV19 and TRBJ1-2; perhaps TRBD1 as D (6 bases). There are 15 residues in the CDR3. V dropped 6 bases and J dropped 0 bases, with 14 bases sitting between them. From germline, CDR1 is LNHDA and CDR2 SQIVND (reference sequence). The CDR3, as DNA: TGTGCCAGTAGCAACAGGGTAGGAGCTAACTATGGCTACACCTTC. Translating gives CASSNRVGANYGYTF.

The V call is TRBV6-1, the J call TRBJ2-5; tentatively, D is TRBD1 (5 bases). The CDR3 consists of 14 residues. Trimming cost V 11 bases and J 9 bases, with 25 bases left between them. Germline CDR1 and CDR2: MNHNS and SASEGT. CDR3 protein: CASRRRAEGSAQYF. CDR3 DNA: TGTGCCTCCCGGCGCAGGGCCGAAGGGTCGGCCCAGTACTTC.

This chain joins TRBV4-1 and TRBJ2-5; D is possibly TRBD1 (6 bases). The CDR3 runs to 19 residues. Trimming pared 0 bases from V and 4 bases from J, leaving 24 bases between. The V gene's germline CDR1 is MGHRA and CDR2 YSYEKL. The CDR3 DNA follows: TGCGCCAGCAGCCAAGATCGAGCGGCTCTGGGGGCGAATGGAGAGACCCAGTACTTC. This sequence encodes CASSQDRAALGANGETQYF.

This chain links TRBV5-1 with TRBJ2-6; tentatively, D is TRBD1 (5 bases). V was trimmed by 2 bases and J by 2 bases, leaving 14 bases between them. Germline CDR1 is SGHRS and CDR2 is YFSETQ. CDR3 size: 17 residues. In nucleotides, the CDR3 is TGCGCCAGCAGCTTTACCTCGACAGCTGCTGGGGCCAACGTCCTGACTTTC. Translation: CASSFTSTAAGANVLTF.

This chain joins TRBV29-1 and TRBJ1-2, with D hard to call. Trimming pared 2 bases from V and 4 bases from J, leaving 8 bases between. Germline V gene sequence: CDR1 SQVTM, CDR2 ANQGSEA. This CDR3 region has 12 residues. The CDR3 is CSVETDAYGYTF. CDR3 sequence (DNA): TGCAGCGTTGAAACAGACGCCTATGGCTACACCTTC.

The chain employs TRBV9 and TRBJ2-2; D uncertain. The germline V gene has CDR1 SGDLS and CDR2 YYNGEE. The CDR3 loop spans 15 amino acids. V lost 0 bases, J lost 0 bases, and 6 bases lay in between. CDR3 sequence: CASSVAGSNTGELFF. Here the CDR3 DNA reads TGTGCCAGCAGCGTAGCCGGGTCGAACACCGGGGAGCTGTTTTTT.

The chain combines TRBV4-2 with TRBJ1-3; the D gene is possibly TRBD1 (5 bases). Germline V gives CDR1 LGHNA, CDR2 YNFKEQ. Trimming cost V 1 base and J 4 bases, with 11 bases left between them. The CDR3 has 15 amino acids. CDR3 sequence: CASSQGGGIGNTIYF. In nucleotides, the CDR3 is TGTGCCAGCAGCCAAGGGGGGGGGATCGGAAACACCATATATTTT.

The J gene is TRBJ2-3, the V gene TRBV29-1; tentatively, D is TRBD1 (6 bases). This CDR3 is 17 amino acids long. V shed 1 base and J shed 0 bases, with 17 bases lying between them. The germline V gene encodes CDR1 SQVTM and CDR2 ANQGSEA. CDR3 bases: TGCAGCGTTGAAGGGTGGGGGACAATTTCTAGCACAGATACGCAGTATTTT. This encodes CSVEGWGTISSTDTQYF.